The text below deals with one T cell receptor (beta chain). An end of the junction does not agree with germline; a read error may underlie this. With a J-beta primer mix and a sample-barcoded 5' primer, a second PCR ran 7 to 11 cycles. One entry per CDR3 protein results from TCRdb running MiXCR on the 5' RACE reads. This table has about 1.6 million distinct CDR3 sequences, almost 35% appearing once. The CDR3 has 18 residues. Per germline, CDR1 MNHNS and CDR2 SASEGT. The data stem from a study of blood T cells in healthy people across ages. This receptor was identified in a woman aged 25 to 45 in good health. The specimen sequenced was blood. V is TRBV6-1 and J is TRBJ1-2, with 11 bases identical to TRBD1. The CDR3 region has the DNA TGTACCAGCGGAGGGTTGGGGACAGGGGGATCTGACGGATATGGCTACACCTTC. This translates into CTSGGLGTGGSDGYGYTF.